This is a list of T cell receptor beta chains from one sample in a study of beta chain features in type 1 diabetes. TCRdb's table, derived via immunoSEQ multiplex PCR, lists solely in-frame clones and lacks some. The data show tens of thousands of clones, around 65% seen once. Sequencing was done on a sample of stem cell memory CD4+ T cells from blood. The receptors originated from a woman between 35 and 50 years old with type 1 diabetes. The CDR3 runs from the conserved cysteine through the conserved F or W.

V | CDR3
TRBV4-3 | CASSQDLHGYTF
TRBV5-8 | CASSLELSGGGEQFF
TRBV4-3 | CASSQDRDRGSRWRNTIYF
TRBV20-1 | CTVATNEKLFF
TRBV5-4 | CASSPGTRGDYGYTF
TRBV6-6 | CASRLQGYAGETQYF
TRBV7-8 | CASSLVRQGAQNEQFF
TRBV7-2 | CASSLGGVGGYEQYF
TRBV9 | CASSAGNGYTF
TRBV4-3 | CASSQSLDSSSYEQYF
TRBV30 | CAWFGSGEKLFF
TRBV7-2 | CASSLDRGLNTEAFF
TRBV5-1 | CASSLNARSGYGYTF
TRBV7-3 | CASSGRDQETQYF
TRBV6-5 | CASSYPGTGYQETQYF
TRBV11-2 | CASSLISATGELFF
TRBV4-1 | CASSQEARTRGTQYF
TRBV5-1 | CASSRLPGAKNIQYF
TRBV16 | CASSRASGDSPLHF
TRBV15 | CATSPPRQGLGYTF
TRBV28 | CASNGGSVVSYNEQFF
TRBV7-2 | CASSPDSSGNTIYF
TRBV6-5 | CASSSTRGRDGELFF
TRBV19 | CASRQGFPQPQHF
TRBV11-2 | CASSANYGYTF
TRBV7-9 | CASSFGWDRDSGNTIYF
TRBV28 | CASSTTGGAGNTIYF
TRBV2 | CASRSGLAGVRSYNEQFF
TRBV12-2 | CASRLNESSGSSYEQYF
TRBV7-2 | CASSLGQGEGDTQYF
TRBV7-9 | CASSSQPGTSGTLGEQFF
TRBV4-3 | CASSHPPGKSYEQYF
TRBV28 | CASSFGGYSSYNEQFF
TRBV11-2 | CASSSRTSGRTYNEQFF
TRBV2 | CASSEALYEQYF
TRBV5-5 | CASSSGTGNGNYGYTF
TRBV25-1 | CASSPGTGVTYEQYF
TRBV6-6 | CASSSAAGGFTDTQYF
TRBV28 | CASSFGVFNEQYF
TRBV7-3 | CASSFDRASLYEQYF
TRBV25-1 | CASRGQGQPQHF
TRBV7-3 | CASSSYSNEQFF
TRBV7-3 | CASSSTGNTEAFF
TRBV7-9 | CASSRLEELFF
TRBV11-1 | CASGAGGRDTQYF
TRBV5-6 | CASIITGTRAPWFF
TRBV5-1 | CASSLAITGSADTQYF
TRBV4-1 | CASSQVPIGGPQHF
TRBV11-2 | CASSLGSPNQPQHF
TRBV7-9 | CASSSRQAPTTTEAFF
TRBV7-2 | CASSLVRDYQETQYF